These T cell receptor beta chains were read from a single sample in a study of CD8+ T cells in alopecia areata. This table comes from immunoSEQ multiplex PCR, and its TCRdb copy is limited to in-frame clones, with some not included. Of some 110,000 clones listed, about 60% are singletons. The specimen was CD8+ T cells sorted from blood, collected at week 24, from a patient treated with tofacitinib. These receptors were taken from a human donor with alopecia areata. CDR3s leave out the opening cysteine and the closing phenylalanine or tryptophan. For some rows the clone size is stated as once, few or many, or as a class when expanded; others skip it.

few,TRBV5-1,ASSLTGGEETQY
.,TRBV11-2,ASSLWVGETQY
.,TRBV11-2,ASSLGTYNEQF
.,TRBV13,ASSSSRVHGYT
.,TRBV15,ATSSFRTGRETQY
.,TRBV10-3,AISPLAVFYNEQF
.,TRBV7-9,ASSPGQGAPGEQY
few,TRBV4-2,ASSETSAGANVLT
.,TRBV6-5,ASSYSQEGLSGYT
.,TRBV7-8,ASSPVERGANEQF
.,TRBV6-5,ASSYDGGNEKLF
few,TRBV4-1,ASSQDRAPGYEQY
few,TRBV7-8,ASSSTGQGIFSGANVLT
.,TRBV5-6,ASSSTLGEKLF
.,TRBV2,ASSVGTGVSYEQY
.,TRBV7-9,ASSLGSDYGYT